Each of the 31 T cell receptor beta chains below was sequenced from the same sample in a study of cytomegalovirus exposure and HLA in healthy donors. The PCR had 60 Vbeta and 13 Jbeta primers. Here immunoSEQ multiplex PCR was the method, and the copy in TCRdb shows in-frame clones only, minus some. The profile shows some 91,000 clones, over 65% of them singletons. The sample comprised PBMCs. The receptors were gathered from a man aged 35 to 55 in good health and CMV-seronegative.

V gene TRBV28 combines with J gene TRBJ2-5; TRBD1 might be the D (6 bases). With 2 bases removed from V and 2 bases from J, the gap between germline ends came to 15 bases. CDR3 length: 16 amino acids. Germline V gives CDR1 MDHEN, CDR2 SYDVKM. CDR3 nucleotide sequence: TGTGCCAGCAGTTTAACCGCCGTTACAGGGCAAGAGACCCAGTACTTC. Its translation is CASSLTAVTGQETQYF.

The chain has TRBV4-2 and TRBJ1-1; D perhaps matches TRBD1 (5 bases). The V gene's germline CDR1 is LGHNA and CDR2 YNFKEQ. Trimming shortened V by 0 bases and J by 8 bases, and 10 bases separated the two germline ends. The length of the CDR3 is 13 residues. The CDR3 loop reads CASSQESRAEAFF. DNA of the CDR3: TGTGCCAGCAGCCAAGAAAGCAGGGCAGAAGCTTTCTTT.

The CDR3 sequence is CSGRTGQETQYF. The CDR3 bases are TGCAGCGGCCGGACAGGTCAAGAGACCCAGTACTTC. The rearrangement uses TRBV29-1 and TRBJ2-5; the match to TRBD1 covers 7 bases. The CDR3 is made up of 12 amino acids. After removal of 7 bases from V and 2 bases from J, the junction contained 4 bases not matched to a gene. Germline loops: CDR1 SQVTM, CDR2 ANQGSEA.

The chain couples TRBV28 to TRBJ1-2, with TRBD1 identical over 9 bases. The CDR3 sequence is 15 residues long. J was trimmed by 4 bases and V by 7 bases; bases with no gene match: 10. CDR1 is MDHEN and CDR2 is SYDVKM in the germline V gene. The CDR3 loop is CASTSPDRGSYGYTF. The CDR3 bases are TGTGCCAGCACCTCCCCCGACAGGGGGAGCTATGGCTACACCTTC.

V gene TRBV10-3 combines with J gene TRBJ2-1; 8 nucleotides match TRBD1. V was pared by 6 bases and J by 9 bases, with 4 bases of the junction left unmatched. CDR3 size: 12 residues. The germline V gene has CDR1 ENHRY and CDR2 SYGVKD. Here the CDR3 DNA reads TGTGCCATCAGCCAGGGGGCGGTTGAGCAGTTCTTC. Its protein product is CAISQGAVEQFF.

Here the CDR3 DNA reads TGTGCCAGCAGTGCCACCGGGACACCTGCTTATAGCTCCTACGAGCAGTACTTC. Translation gives CASSATGTPAYSSYEQYF. This chain joins TRBV6-1 and TRBJ2-7, with D possibly TRBD1 on 6 matching bases. In germline, CDR1 is MNHNS, CDR2 SASEGT. Trimming took off 4 bases at V and 0 bases at J, with 22 bases between the two ends. The CDR3 covers 18 residues.

The J gene is TRBJ1-2, the V gene TRBV6-6; D gene uncertain. V lost 6 bases, J lost 0 bases, and 8 bases lay in between. Germline-derived CDR1 and CDR2 are MNHNY and SVGAGI (reference sequence). The CDR3 has 13 residues. CDR3 region: CASSGEANYGYTF. CDR3 nucleotide sequence: TGTGCCAGCAGCGGAGAAGCTAACTATGGCTACACCTTC.

The CDR3 here is CASRNRDNTEAFF. CDR3 nucleotide sequence: TGTGCCAGCAGGAACAGGGATAACACTGAAGCTTTCTTT. The chain has TRBV7-3 and TRBJ1-1, with a possible D match to TRBD1 (6 bases). Trimming stripped 6 bases from V and 2 bases from J, with 10 bases between. The germline gives CDR1 SGHTA, CDR2 FQGTGA. The CDR3 loop spans 13 amino acids.

The chain has TRBV28 and TRBJ2-3, with 12 bases matching TRBD2. Per the germline V gene, CDR1 is MDHEN and CDR2 is SYDVKM. The junction had 13 bases not matched to a gene; V was cut back by 4 bases and J by 2 bases. This CDR3 is built from 19 residues. In nucleotides, the CDR3 is TGTGCCAGCAGTTACCCCGGACTAGCGGGACCTCCCATCACAGATACGCAGTATTTT. Protein product: CASSYPGLAGPPITDTQYF.

This chain uses TRBV19 with TRBJ2-3; TRBD1 matches 9 bases. Germline V gene sequence: CDR1 LNHDA, CDR2 SQIVND (reference sequence). This CDR3 region has 16 residues. The J segment lost 1 base and the V segment lost 1 base, leaving 3 bases of the junction unmatched. The CDR3 protein is CASSIGTGAGTDTQYF. CDR3 bases: TGTGCCAGTAGTATAGGGACAGGGGCGGGCACAGATACGCAGTATTTT.

This rearrangement joins TRBV14 to TRBJ2-1; 14 nucleotides match TRBD2. Germline values: CDR1 SGHDN, CDR2 FVKESK. V dropped 0 bases and J dropped 1; count of bases not matched to a gene: 8. CDR3 size: 20 residues. The CDR3 spells CASSQDGGTSGSRSYNEQFF. CDR3 nucleotide sequence: TGTGCCAGCAGCCAAGATGGGGGGACTAGCGGGAGTAGATCCTACAATGAGCAGTTCTTC.

The V call is TRBV5-1, the J call TRBJ2-5, with D unresolved. Trimming left V 2 bases short and J 2 bases short, with 4 bases between. The CDR3 spans 12 residues. CDR1 and CDR2 from the germline V gene are SGHRS and YFSETQ. As DNA, the CDR3 is TGCGCCAGCAGCTTTACTCAAGAGACCCAGTACTTC. Translation: CASSFTQETQYF.

This clone has only a few counts. V is TRBV27 and J is TRBJ1-1; TRBD1 might be the D (6 bases). The length of the CDR3 is 15 residues. Trimming cost V 5 bases and J 0 bases, with 13 bases left between them. Germline values: CDR1 MNHEY, CDR2 SMNVEV (reference sequence). The CDR3 coding sequence is TGTGCCAGCAGTACCGACAGGATTTTGAACACTGAAGCTTTCTTT. Amino acids: CASSTDRILNTEAFF.

The chain carries TRBV5-6 and TRBJ2-1; D is ambiguous. The CDR3 sequence is 12 residues long. Germline V lookup: CDR1 SGHDT, CDR2 YYEEEE. V gave up 4 bases and J gave up 7 bases, with 9 bases separating them. The CDR3 loop is CASSLSLNEQFF. The CDR3 nucleotides are TGTGCCAGCAGCCTAAGCCTTAATGAGCAGTTCTTC.

This rearrangement joins TRBV14 to TRBJ1-2, with D unclear. Germline V CDR1 and CDR2: SGHDN, FVKESK. V shed 3 bases and J shed 2 bases, with 7 bases lying between them. The CDR3 totals 13 residues. In DNA form, the CDR3 reads TGTGCCAGCAGCCACGGGAAAAACTATGGCTACACCTTC. Translated: CASSHGKNYGYTF.

The V gene is TRBV27, the J gene TRBJ2-1; 8 nucleotides align to TRBD2. J lost 7 bases, V lost 6 bases, and 11 bases had no gene match. Germline V lookup: CDR1 MNHEY, CDR2 SMNVEV (reference sequence). The CDR3 has 15 amino acids. This chain's CDR3 is CASRGGSGIQNEQFF. In DNA, the CDR3 is TGTGCCAGCAGGGGGGGTAGCGGGATACAAAATGAGCAGTTCTTC.

The V gene is TRBV7-2, the J gene TRBJ2-3; 12 bases align to TRBD2. The CDR3 covers 20 residues. Germline lookup yields CDR1 SGHTA and CDR2 FQGNSA. J was trimmed by 5 bases and V by 0 bases; bases with no gene match: 15. The CDR3 region has the DNA TGTGCCAGCAGCTTAGCGTATTGGCTAGCGGGAGGGCCGGGAGTAGATACGCAGTATTTT. Encoded protein: CASSLAYWLAGGPGVDTQYF.

This chain links TRBV11-2 with TRBJ2-4; tentatively, D is TRBD1 (5 bases). Per the germline V gene, CDR1 is SGHAT and CDR2 is FQNNGV. Trimming pared 0 bases from V and 7 bases from J, leaving 16 bases between. This CDR3 has 16 amino acids. The CDR3 here is CASSLDSGNSWNIQYF. Here the CDR3 DNA reads TGTGCCAGCAGCTTAGATTCAGGGAATTCCTGGAACATTCAGTACTTC.

The chain recombines TRBV6-4 with TRBJ1-6, with 8 bases lining up with TRBD1. V lost 6 bases to trimming and J lost 5 bases; unmatched junction nucleotides: 6. The CDR3 contains 15 residues. Germline assignment: CDR1 MRHNA and CDR2 SNTAGT. CDR3 DNA: TGTGCCAGCAGGGGGACAGGCCCTAATAATTCACCCCTCCACTTT. This sequence encodes CASRGTGPNNSPLHF.

The chain uses TRBV5-5 and TRBJ1-5; D is possibly TRBD1 (5 bases). V dropped 0 bases and J dropped 3 bases, with 7 bases sitting between them. There are 14 residues in the CDR3. Germline-derived CDR1 and CDR2 are SGHKS and YYEKEE (reference sequence). This chain's CDR3 is CASSLAGLNQPQHF. The DNA of the CDR3 is TGTGCCAGCAGCTTGGCAGGGCTCAATCAGCCCCAGCATTTT.

The chain is built from TRBV2 and TRBJ2-1; TRBD1 might be the D (6 bases). V was trimmed by 3 bases and J by 0 bases, leaving 15 bases between them. The CDR3 runs to 17 residues. CDR1 and CDR2 from the germline V gene are SNHLY and FYNNEI. CDR3 DNA: TGTGCCAGCAGTGACCGTACAGGGACCAGCTCCTACAATGAGCAGTTCTTC. This codes for CASSDRTGTSSYNEQFF. The whole variable domain, filled in from reference TRBV2 and TRBJ2-1, reads EPEVTQTPSHQVTQMGQEVILRCVPISNHLYFYWYRQILGQKVEFLVSFYNNEISEKSEIFDDQFSVERPDGSNFTLKIRSTKLEDSAMYFCASSDRTGTSSYNEQFFGPGTRLTVL.

This chain connects TRBV27 to TRBJ1-3, with TRBD1 as a possible D gene (6 bases). This CDR3 is 18 amino acids long. Trimming shortened V by 6 bases and J by 0 bases, and 21 bases separated the two germline ends. Germline values: CDR1 MNHEY, CDR2 SMNVEV (reference sequence). In DNA, the CDR3 is TGTGCCAGCAGCCACCGGCCAACAGGGTACAGCTCTGGAAACACCATATATTTT. This encodes CASSHRPTGYSSGNTIYF.

The rearrangement joins TRBV18 to TRBJ1-1, with D maybe TRBD1 (5 bases). Trimming took 3 bases from V and 6 from J, leaving 14 bases between them. This CDR3 is built from 14 residues. Germline assignment: CDR1 KGHSH and CDR2 LQKENI. The CDR3 coding sequence is TGTGCCAGCTCACCTCCGCAGGGAGGGTCTGAAGCTTTCTTT. Protein product: CASSPPQGGSEAFF.

The rearrangement joins TRBV5-1 to TRBJ1-1, with D maybe TRBD1 (6 bases). There are 14 residues in the CDR3. V was cut by 6 bases and J by 1 base, with 13 bases left in between. CDR1 and CDR2 (germline): SGHRS, YFSETQ. In nucleotides, the CDR3 is TGCGCCAGCATCTGGGGGCCCGGGAACACTGAAGCTTTCTTT. Translated, it gives CASIWGPGNTEAFF.

The chain recombines TRBV18 with TRBJ2-3; the match to TRBD1 covers 7 bases. The CDR3 sequence is 14 residues long. J was trimmed by 0 bases and V by 4 bases; bases with no gene match: 1. In germline, CDR1 is KGHSH, CDR2 LQKENI. The CDR3, as DNA: TGTGCCAGCTCACGGGACAGAAGCACAGATACGCAGTATTTT. This codes for CASSRDRSTDTQYF.

The V and J genes are TRBV9 and TRBJ1-4; D might be TRBD1 (5 bases). Germline lookup yields CDR1 SGDLS and CDR2 YYNGEE. CDR3 length equals 13 residues. The ends were cut back, 0 bases at V and 8 bases at J, with 8 bases in the middle. CDR3 sequence: CASSVDGGEKLFF. The CDR3 nucleotides read TGTGCCAGCAGCGTAGACGGGGGGGAAAAACTGTTTTTT.

J is TRBJ1-5 and V is TRBV4-1; no clear D. Germline CDR1 and CDR2: MGHRA and YSYEKL. Trimming took 0 bases from V and 2 from J, leaving 11 bases between them. This CDR3 comprises 16 residues. In DNA form, the CDR3 reads TGCGCCAGCAGCCAAGAAAGAGGGTTTGGCAATCAGCCCCAGCATTTT. Protein: CASSQERGFGNQPQHF.

The chain has TRBV5-1 and TRBJ2-2, with a tentative D call TRBD1 (6 bases). CDR1 is SGHRS, CDR2 YFSETQ, per germline. Trimming cost V 7 bases and J 3 bases, with 16 bases left between them. CDR3 length: 15 residues. The CDR3 loop is CASETGDKYTGELFF. The DNA for the CDR3 is TGCGCCAGCGAGACAGGAGATAAGTACACCGGGGAGCTGTTTTTT.

The CDR3 DNA is TGTGCCAGCTCACCAGAGTTTTACAATGAGCAGTTCTTC. This translates into CASSPEFYNEQFF. The V gene is TRBV18, the J gene TRBJ2-1; D gene uncertain. The CDR3 has 13 amino acids. From germline, CDR1 is KGHSH and CDR2 LQKENI. Trimming took off 2 bases at V and 4 bases at J, with 6 bases between the two ends.

Turning to this clone: Relative to the germline gene, one junction end is altered; a read error may explain this. The chain combines TRBV6-1 with TRBJ2-7; no clear D. The V gene's germline CDR1 is MNHNS and CDR2 SASEGT. The length of the CDR3 is 9 residues. The CDR3: CASRTFLDF. DNA for the CDR3: TGTGCCAGCAGGACATTCTTGGACTTC.

The genes are TRBV11-1 and TRBJ2-1, with 7 bases that match TRBD2. V trimming: 1 base; J trimming: 8 bases; junction bases outside the gene matches: 2. There are 13 residues in the CDR3. In germline, CDR1 is SGHAT, CDR2 FQDESV (reference sequence). The CDR3 DNA follows: TGTGCCAGCAGCTTAGGACTAGCAGATGAGCAGTTCTTC. This gives the protein CASSLGLADEQFF. The full variable domain, its missing parts supplied by reference TRBV11-1 and TRBJ2-1, is EAEVAQSPRYKITEKSQAVAFWCDPISGHATLYWYRQILGQGPELLVQFQDESVVDDSQLPKDRFSAERLKGVDSTLKIQPAELGDSAMYLCASSLGLADEQFFGPGTRLTVL.